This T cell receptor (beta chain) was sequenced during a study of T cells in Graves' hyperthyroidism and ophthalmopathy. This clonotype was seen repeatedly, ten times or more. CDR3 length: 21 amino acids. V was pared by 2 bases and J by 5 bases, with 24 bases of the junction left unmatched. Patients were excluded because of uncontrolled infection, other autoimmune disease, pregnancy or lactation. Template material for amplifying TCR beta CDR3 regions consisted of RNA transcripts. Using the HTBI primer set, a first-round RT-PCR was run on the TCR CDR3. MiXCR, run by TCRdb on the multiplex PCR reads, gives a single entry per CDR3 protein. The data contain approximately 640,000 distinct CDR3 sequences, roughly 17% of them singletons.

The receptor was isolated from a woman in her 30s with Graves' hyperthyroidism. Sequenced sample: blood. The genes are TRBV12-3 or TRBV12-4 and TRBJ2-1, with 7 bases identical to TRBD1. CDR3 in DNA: TGTGCCAGCAGTTTAAATCTAAGGGGGCTTGGACTCAGGGGGACCGACAATGAGCAGTTCTTC. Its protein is CASSLNLRGLGLRGTDNEQFF.